This T cell receptor (beta chain) was retrieved from a study of identical twins. TCRdb itself ran the 5' RACE reads through MiXCR, one entry per CDR3 protein. The repertoire has 1.5 million to 2 million distinct CDR3 sequences, roughly a third of them found once; the top ten carry approximately 0.29%. There are 14 residues in the CDR3. Germline CDR1 and CDR2: SGDLS and YYNGEE. Unmatched junction bases numbered 7, after V lost 7 bases and J lost 3 bases. This clonotype was observed at least ten times. V gene TRBV9 combines with J gene TRBJ2-7; TRBD2 matches 10 bases. This TCR was recovered from a newborn girl in good health. The sequenced sample consisted of cord blood. The CDR3 DNA follows: TGTGCCAGCGGAGAAGGGACTAGCGACTACGAGCAGTACTTC. Amino acid sequence: CASGEGTSDYEQYF.